This T cell receptor beta chain is from a study of patients and donors after allogeneic stem cell transplantation. V dropped 5 bases and J dropped 5 bases, with 10 bases sitting between them. The CDR3 spans 13 residues. MiXCR was run by TCRdb on the RT-PCR reads, yielding one entry per CDR3 protein. The data contain some 200,000 distinct CDR3 sequences, 41% of them singletons. The receptor comes from a human donor who was either an allogeneic HSCT recipient or a stem cell or donor lymphocyte infusion donor (not recorded which). It is not recorded whose cells these are; they may come from a transplant donor. Sequenced: blood, either unsorted or a sorted T cell fraction (not recorded which). J is TRBJ1-5 and V is TRBV12-3 or TRBV12-4, with D unresolved. CDR3 nucleotide sequence: TGTGCCAGCAGTCCTCAAGAGCATCAGCCCCAGCATTTT. This codes for CASSPQEHQPQHF.